This TCR beta chain was recorded in a study of shared clonotypes between healthy human individuals. CD45RO-negative cells were positively selected for CCR7, leaving out terminally differentiated effector memory CD45RA+ cells. Authors' analysis steps: There were no quality scores in the junction-only immunoSEQ sequences, so filtering differed. Some clones are missing from TCRdb's copy, which holds only in-frame ones; the method was immunoSEQ multiplex PCR. For V, J and clone size, that table is used; D and trimming come from the DNA. The sample has nearly 2 million clones; just under 95% are singletons. A word on this clone: Its antigen is unknown.

Regarding the study as a whole: All-four-donor shared clonotypes had higher generation probabilities than non-shared clonotypes did. The rarefaction results pointed to incomplete sorted-subset sequencing despite large depth.

The source is a man aged 18 to 30 in good health. The specimen was naive CD8+ T cells sorted from blood.

The CDR3 spells CASSYDLLKAFF. The CDR3 region has the DNA TGTGCCAGCAGTTACGACCTCCTAAAAGCTTTCTTT. V gene TRBV6-6 combines with J gene TRBJ1-1; no clear D. The CDR3 has 12 amino acids. Germline CDR1 MNHNY, CDR2 SVGAGI (reference sequence). Trimming took off 2 bases at V and 9 bases at J, with 10 bases between the two ends.